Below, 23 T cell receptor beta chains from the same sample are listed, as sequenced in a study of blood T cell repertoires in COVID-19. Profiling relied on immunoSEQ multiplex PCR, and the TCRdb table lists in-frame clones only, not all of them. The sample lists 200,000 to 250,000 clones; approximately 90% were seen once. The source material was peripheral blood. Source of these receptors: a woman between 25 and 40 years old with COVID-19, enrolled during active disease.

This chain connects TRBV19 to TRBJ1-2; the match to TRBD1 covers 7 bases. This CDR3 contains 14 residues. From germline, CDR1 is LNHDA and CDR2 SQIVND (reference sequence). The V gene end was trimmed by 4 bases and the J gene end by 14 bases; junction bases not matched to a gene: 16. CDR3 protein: CASSRDRGTGAQTF. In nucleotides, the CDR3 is TGTGCCAGTAGTAGGGATCGGGGTACAGGGGCCCAGACCTTC.

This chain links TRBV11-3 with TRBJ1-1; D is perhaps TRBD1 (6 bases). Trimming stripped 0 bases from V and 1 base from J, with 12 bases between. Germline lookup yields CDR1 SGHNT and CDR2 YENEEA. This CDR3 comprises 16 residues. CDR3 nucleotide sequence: TGTGCCAGCAGCTTAGATCGTTGGGGGCGGAACACTGAAGCTTTCTTT. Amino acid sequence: CASSLDRWGRNTEAFF.

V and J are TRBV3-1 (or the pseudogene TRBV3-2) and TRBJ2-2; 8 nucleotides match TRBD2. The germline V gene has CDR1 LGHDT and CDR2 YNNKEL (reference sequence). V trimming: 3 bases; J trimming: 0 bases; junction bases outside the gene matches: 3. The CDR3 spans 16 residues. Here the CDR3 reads CASSHAGGTNTGELFF. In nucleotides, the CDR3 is TGTGCCAGCAGCCATGCGGGGGGCACGAACACCGGGGAGCTGTTTTTT.

CDR3: CASSIVPGNNEQFF. The CDR3 DNA follows: TGTGCCAGTAGTATAGTCCCAGGGAATAATGAGCAGTTCTTC. The V call is TRBV19, the J call TRBJ2-1, with D perhaps matching TRBD1 (5 bases). The CDR3 has 14 amino acids. From germline, CDR1 is LNHDA and CDR2 SQIVND (reference sequence). The germline V and J ends were trimmed by 1 base and 7 bases, with 11 bases remaining between them.

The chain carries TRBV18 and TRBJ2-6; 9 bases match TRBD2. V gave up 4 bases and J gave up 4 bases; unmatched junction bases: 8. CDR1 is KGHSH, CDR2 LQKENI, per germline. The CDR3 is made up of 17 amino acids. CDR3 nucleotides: TGTGCCAGCTCACTTAGCGGGAGATCCCCCGGGGCCAACGTCCTGACTTTC. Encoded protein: CASSLSGRSPGANVLTF.

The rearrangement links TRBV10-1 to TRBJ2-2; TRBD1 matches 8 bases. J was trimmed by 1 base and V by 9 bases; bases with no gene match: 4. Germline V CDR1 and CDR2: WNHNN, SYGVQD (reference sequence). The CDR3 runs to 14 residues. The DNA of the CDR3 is TGCGCCAGTGCAGGGGGCGGGAACACCGGGGAGCTGTTTTTT. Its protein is CASAGGGNTGELFF.

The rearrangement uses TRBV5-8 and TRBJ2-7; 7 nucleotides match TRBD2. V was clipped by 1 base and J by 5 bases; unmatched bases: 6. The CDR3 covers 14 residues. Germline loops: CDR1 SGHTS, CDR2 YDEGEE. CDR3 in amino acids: CASSLWAGEHEQYV. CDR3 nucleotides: TGTGCCAGCAGCTTGTGGGCGGGGGAGCACGAGCAGTACGTC.

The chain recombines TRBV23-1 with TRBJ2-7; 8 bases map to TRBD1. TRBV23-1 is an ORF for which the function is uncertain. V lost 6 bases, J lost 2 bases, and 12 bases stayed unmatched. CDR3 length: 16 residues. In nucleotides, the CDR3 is TGCGCCAGCAGACAGTCCCGGGACAGGAAACCCTACGAGCAGTACTTC. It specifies CASRQSRDRKPYEQYF.

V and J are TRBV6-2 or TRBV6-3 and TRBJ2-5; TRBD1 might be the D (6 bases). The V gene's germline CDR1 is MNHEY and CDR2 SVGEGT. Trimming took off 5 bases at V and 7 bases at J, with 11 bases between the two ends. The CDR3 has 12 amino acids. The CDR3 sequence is CASSGGGLTQYF. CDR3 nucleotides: TGTGCCAGCAGTGGGGGCGGGTTGACCCAGTACTTC.

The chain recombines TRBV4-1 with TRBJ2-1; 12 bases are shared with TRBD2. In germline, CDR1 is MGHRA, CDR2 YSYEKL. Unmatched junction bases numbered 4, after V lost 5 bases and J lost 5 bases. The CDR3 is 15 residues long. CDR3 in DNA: TGCGCCAGCAGCGACCTAGCGGGGGGGCACAATGAGCAGTTCTTC. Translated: CASSDLAGGHNEQFF.

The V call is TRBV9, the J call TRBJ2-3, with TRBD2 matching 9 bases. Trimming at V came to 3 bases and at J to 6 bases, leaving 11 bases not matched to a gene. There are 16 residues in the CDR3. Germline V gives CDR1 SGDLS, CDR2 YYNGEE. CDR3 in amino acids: CASSATWGAGGDTQYF. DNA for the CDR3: TGTGCCAGCAGCGCGACATGGGGAGCGGGGGGCGATACGCAGTATTTT.

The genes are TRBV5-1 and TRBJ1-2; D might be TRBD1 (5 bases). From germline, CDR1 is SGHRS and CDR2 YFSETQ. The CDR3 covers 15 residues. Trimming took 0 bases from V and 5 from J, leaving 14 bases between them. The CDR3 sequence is CASSLGTTGGYGYTF. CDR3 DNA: TGCGCCAGCAGCTTGGGCACCACGGGGGGGTATGGCTACACCTTC.

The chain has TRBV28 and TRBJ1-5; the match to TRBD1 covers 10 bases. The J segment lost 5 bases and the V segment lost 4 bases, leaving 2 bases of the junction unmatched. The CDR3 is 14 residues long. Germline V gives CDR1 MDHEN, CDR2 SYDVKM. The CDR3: CASSSTGGHQPQHF. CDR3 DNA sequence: TGTGCCAGCAGTTCGACAGGGGGCCATCAGCCCCAGCATTTT.

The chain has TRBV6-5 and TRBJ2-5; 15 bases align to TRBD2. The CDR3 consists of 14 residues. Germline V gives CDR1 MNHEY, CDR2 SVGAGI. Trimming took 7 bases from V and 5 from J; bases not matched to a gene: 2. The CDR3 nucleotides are TGTGCCAGCACCGGGACTAGCGGGGGGGAGACCCAGTACTTC. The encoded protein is CASTGTSGGETQYF.

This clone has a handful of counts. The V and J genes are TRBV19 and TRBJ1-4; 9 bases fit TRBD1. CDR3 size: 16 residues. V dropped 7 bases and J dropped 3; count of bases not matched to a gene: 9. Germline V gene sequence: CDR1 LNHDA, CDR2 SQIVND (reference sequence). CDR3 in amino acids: CASTPRQGGPNEKLFF. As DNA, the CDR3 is TGTGCCAGTACGCCCCGACAGGGGGGTCCTAATGAAAAACTGTTTTTT. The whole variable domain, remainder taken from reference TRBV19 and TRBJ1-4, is DGGITQSPKYLFRKEGQNVTLSCEQNLNHDAMYWYRQDPGQGLRLIYYSQIVNDFQKGDIAEGYSVSREKKESFPLTVTSAQKNPTAFYLCASTPRQGGPNEKLFFGSGTQLSVL.

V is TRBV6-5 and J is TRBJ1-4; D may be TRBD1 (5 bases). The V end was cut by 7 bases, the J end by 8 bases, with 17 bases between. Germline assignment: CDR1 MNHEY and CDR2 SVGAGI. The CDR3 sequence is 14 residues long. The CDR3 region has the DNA TGTGCCAGCACCGACGAAGGGGTTCAGGAAAAACTGTTTTTT. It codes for CASTDEGVQEKLFF.

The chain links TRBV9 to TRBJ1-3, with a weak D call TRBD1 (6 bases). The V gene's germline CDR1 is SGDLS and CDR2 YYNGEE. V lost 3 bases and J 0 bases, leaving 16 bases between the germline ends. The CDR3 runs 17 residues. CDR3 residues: CASSERPQGSSGNTIYF. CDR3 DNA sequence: TGTGCCAGCAGCGAGAGACCGCAGGGGAGCTCTGGAAACACCATATATTTT.

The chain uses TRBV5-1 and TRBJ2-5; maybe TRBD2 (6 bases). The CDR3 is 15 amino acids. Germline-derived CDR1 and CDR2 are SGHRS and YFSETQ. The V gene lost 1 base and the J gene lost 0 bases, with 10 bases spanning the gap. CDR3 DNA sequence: TGCGCCAGCAGCTTGTCCGGGGGATACCAAGAGACCCAGTACTTC. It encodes CASSLSGGYQETQYF.

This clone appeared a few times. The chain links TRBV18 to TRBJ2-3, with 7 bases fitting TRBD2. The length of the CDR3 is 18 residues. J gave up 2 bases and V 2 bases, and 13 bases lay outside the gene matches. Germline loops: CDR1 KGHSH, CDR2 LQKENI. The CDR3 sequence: CASSPTTVSSGYTDTQYF. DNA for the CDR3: TGTGCCAGCTCACCAACGACAGTGTCTAGCGGATACACAGATACGCAGTATTTT. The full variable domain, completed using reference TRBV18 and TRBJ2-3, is NAGVMQNPRHLVRRRGQEARLRCSPMKGHSHVYWYRQLPEEGLKFMVYLQKENIIDESGMPKERFSAEFPKEGPSILRIQQVVRGDSAAYFCASSPTTVSSGYTDTQYFGPGTRLTVL.

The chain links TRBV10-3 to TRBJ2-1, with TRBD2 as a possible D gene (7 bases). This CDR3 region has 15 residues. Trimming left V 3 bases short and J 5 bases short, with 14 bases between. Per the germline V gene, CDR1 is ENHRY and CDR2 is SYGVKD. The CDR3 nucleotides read TGTGCCATCAGTGAAGGGGGGGAGGGCCACAATGAGCAGTTCTTC. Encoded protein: CAISEGGEGHNEQFF.

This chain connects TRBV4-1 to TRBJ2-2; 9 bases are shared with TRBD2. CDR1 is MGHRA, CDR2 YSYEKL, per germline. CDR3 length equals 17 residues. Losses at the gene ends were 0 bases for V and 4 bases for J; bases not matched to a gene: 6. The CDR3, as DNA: TGCGCCAGCAGCCAAGATCCCAGCGGGAGGTTCACCGGGGAGCTGTTTTTT. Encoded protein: CASSQDPSGRFTGELFF.

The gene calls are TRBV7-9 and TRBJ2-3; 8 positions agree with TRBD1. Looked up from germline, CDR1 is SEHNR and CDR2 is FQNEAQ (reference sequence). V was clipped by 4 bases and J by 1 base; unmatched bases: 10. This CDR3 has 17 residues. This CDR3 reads CASSSPQGAFRTDTQYF. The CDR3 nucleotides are TGTGCCAGCAGCTCCCCGCAGGGGGCCTTCCGCACAGATACGCAGTATTTT.

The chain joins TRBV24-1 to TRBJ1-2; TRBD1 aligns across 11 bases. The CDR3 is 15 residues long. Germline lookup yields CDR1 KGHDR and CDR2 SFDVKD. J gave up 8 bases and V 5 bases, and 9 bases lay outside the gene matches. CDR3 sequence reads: CATSGPGQGVGGYTF. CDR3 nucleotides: TGTGCCACCAGTGGACCGGGACAGGGGGTCGGAGGCTACACCTTC.